The clone carrying this T cell receptor (beta chain) was counted many times. Its antigen remains unknown. These data originate in a study of T-cell reconstitution after alpha-beta-depleted transplantation in children. Study-level results: It was newly produced T cells that mostly accounted for T-cell counts and diversity one year after transplant.

V was cut by 2 bases and J by 7 bases, with 11 bases left in between. CDR3 length equals 13 residues. Germline CDR1 and CDR2: SGDLS and YYNGEE. Preparation of the TCRbeta library involved a method that used unique molecular identifiers. TCRdb reprocessed the PCR reads with MiXCR, giving one entry per CDR3 protein. The sample gives 580,000 or so distinct CDR3 sequences, under 25% of which show up once; over 12% is in the top ten. V is TRBV9 and J is TRBJ2-3, with D perhaps matching TRBD2 (5 bases). This TCR came from a boy younger than two who had a stem cell transplant for acute myeloid leukemia, so the T cells may come from the graft donor. The starting material was PBMCs, mostly from graft donor cells, obtained 360 days after TCRalphabeta/CD19-depleted stem cell transplant. CDR3 sequence (DNA): TGTGCCAGCAGCGTCCATAGCGAGAATACGCAGTATTTT. This sequence encodes CASSVHSENTQYF.